This T cell receptor beta chain was identified during a study of blood T cell repertoires in COVID-19. Germline values: CDR1 SEHNR, CDR2 FQNEAQ (reference sequence). The V and J ends lost 5 bases and 0 bases, in that order; junction bases with no gene match: 4. There are 15 residues in the CDR3. Participants spanned ages about 18 to 100 years and resided in 20 to 25 US areas. Cohorts were based on clinical histories the participants reported. The protocol was immunoSEQ multiplex PCR, while the TCRdb copy is restricted to in-frame clones and leaves out a portion. Among 190,000 or so clones listed, approximately 78% were seen once.

This receptor was identified in a man aged 35-49 years who had recovered from COVID-19. Sequenced sample: PBMCs or T cells enriched from blood (not recorded which). V and J are TRBV7-9 and TRBJ1-5; 7 bases fit TRBD1. As DNA, the CDR3 is TGTGCCAGCAGCGTGGGGACAGCTAGCAATCAGCCCCAGCATTTT. This sequence encodes CASSVGTASNQPQHF.